Included here is one TCR beta chain sequence, with context. Antigen: not known. The CDR3 runs to 16 residues. Unmatched junction bases numbered 8, after V lost 4 bases and J lost 3 bases. Germline CDR1 reads SEHNR; CDR2 reads FQNEAQ (reference sequence). With 60 Vbeta and 13 Jbeta primers, the PCR was carried out. Some clones are missing from TCRdb's copy, which holds only in-frame ones; the method was immunoSEQ multiplex PCR. Counted here are over 85,000 clones, 76% occurring once; the ten biggest clones make up about an eighth. The sample comes from a study of cytomegalovirus exposure and HLA in healthy donors. The wider study: Researchers previously reported finding some 110 million unique TCR beta sequences from 170 million or so T cells. Early released data had tens of millions of unique TCRs, all coming from HLA-typed donors.

Study conclusions and caveats: Earlier results showed most TCR beta V segments being productive about 87% or about 30% of the time. Within a later analysis, the majority of CMV-associated TCR beta chains appeared HLA-restricted.

The sequencing input was PBMCs. J is TRBJ2-3 and V is TRBV7-9; 9 bases align to TRBD1. This sequence was found in a man aged 30-40 years in good health and CMV-seropositive. The CDR3 loop reads CASSSGTGWETDTQYF. The CDR3 region has the DNA TGTGCCAGCAGCTCCGGGACAGGGTGGGAAACAGATACGCAGTATTTT.